Described below is a single T cell receptor (beta chain) sequence and its context. This record belongs to a study of T-cell memory formation after mild COVID-19. This CDR3 has 16 amino acids. The V gene's germline CDR1 is MNHEY and CDR2 SMNVEV (reference sequence). Trimming pared 1 base from V and 5 bases from J, leaving 17 bases between. TCRdb fed the 5' RACE reads into MiXCR, producing one record per CDR3 protein. The sample yields under 200,000 distinct CDR3 sequences, roughly 30% seen once. The origin of this receptor is an adult woman who had mild COVID-19 (a few samples of this study predate the infection). Cell type and time point are not known. The J gene is TRBJ1-1, the V gene TRBV27; D is unresolved. The sample consisted of PBMCs or a T cell subset sorted from them (not recorded which). The CDR3 DNA reads TGTGCCAGCAGTTTATGGCCCCCGGGAGGGATGACTGAAGCTTTCTTT. Translation: CASSLWPPGGMTEAFF.